The clone carrying this TCR beta chain has a single count. The entry originates in a study of shared T cell receptors in the human thymus. TCRdb's table, derived via immunoSEQ multiplex PCR, lists solely in-frame clones and lacks some. The sample lists a few hundred thousand clones, around 93% occurring once. The CDR3 sequence is 15 residues long. The germline CDR1 and CDR2 sequences are SGHAT and FQNNGV. The V and J ends lost 5 bases and 4 bases respectively, with 17 bases between them. The chain is built from TRBV11-2 and TRBJ1-2; D gene ambiguous. The source is a human donor. The sample comprised thymocytes. The CDR3 sequence is CASSPGQFISYGYTF. The CDR3 coding sequence is TGTGCCAGCAGCCCCGGGCAGTTTATTTCCTATGGCTACACCTTC.